This record looks at one TCR beta chain sequence and its context. Its specificity is not known. The cohort excluded patients with autoimmune disease history or systemic immunosuppression. CDR3 length: 15 residues. Germline assignment: CDR1 SEHNR and CDR2 FQNEAQ (reference sequence). V was clipped by 5 bases and J by 2 bases; unmatched bases: 3. The sample is drawn from a study of OX40 agonist ivuxolimab in advanced cancers. General study results and limits: Certain nonresponders additionally had low normalized T-cell clonal expansion. Fewer expanded clones were found on average in CD4+ than in CD8+ T cells.

Produced via immunoSEQ multiplex PCR; TCRdb's table is partial and in-frame only. The profile covers 40,000 to 60,000 clones, with around 80% appearing a single time and 1.5% to 2% taken by the ten largest. This receptor was taken from an adult with an advanced solid tumor such as melanoma, head and neck, liver or kidney cancer. The genes are TRBV7-9 and TRBJ2-5; TRBD2 matches at 12 bases. The specimen was CD4+ or CD8+ T cells sorted from blood, collected in a trial of the OX40 agonist ivuxolimab. The CDR3 sequence is CASSRTSGVQETQYF. CDR3 nucleotide sequence: TGTGCCAGCAGCCGGACTAGCGGGGTACAAGAGACCCAGTACTTC.